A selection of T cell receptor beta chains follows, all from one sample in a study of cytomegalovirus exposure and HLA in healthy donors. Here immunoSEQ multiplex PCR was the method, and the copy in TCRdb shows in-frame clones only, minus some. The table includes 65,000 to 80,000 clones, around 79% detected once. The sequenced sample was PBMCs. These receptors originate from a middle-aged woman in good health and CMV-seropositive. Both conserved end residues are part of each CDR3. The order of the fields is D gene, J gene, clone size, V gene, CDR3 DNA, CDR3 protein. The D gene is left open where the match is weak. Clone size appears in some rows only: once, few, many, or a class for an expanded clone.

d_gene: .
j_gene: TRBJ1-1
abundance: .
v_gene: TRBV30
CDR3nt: TGTGCCTGGAGTGTTGACAAGAACACTGAAGCTTTCTTT
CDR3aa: CAWSVDKNTEAFF

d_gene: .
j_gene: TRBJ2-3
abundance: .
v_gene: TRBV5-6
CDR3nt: TGTGCCAGCAGCTCCGAGGATACGCAGTATTTT
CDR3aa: CASSSEDTQYF

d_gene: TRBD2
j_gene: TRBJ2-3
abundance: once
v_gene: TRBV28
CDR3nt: TGTGCCAGCAGACAAACTAGCGGGAGAAGCTCAGATACGCAGTATTTT
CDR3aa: CASRQTSGRSSDTQYF

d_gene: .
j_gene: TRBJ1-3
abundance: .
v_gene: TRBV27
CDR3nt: TGTGCCAGCAGCACCTTGGGGGCGTCGGGAAACACCATATATTTT
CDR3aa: CASSTLGASGNTIYF

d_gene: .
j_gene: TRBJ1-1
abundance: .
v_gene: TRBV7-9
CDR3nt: TGTGCCAGCAGCGCAGGGTGGGGGGAACTACTGGAAGCTTTCTTT
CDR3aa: CASSAGWGELLEAFF

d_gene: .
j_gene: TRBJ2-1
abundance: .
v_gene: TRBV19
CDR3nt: TGTGCCAGTAGATTAGAGGCAACGGGAGGGGGCCACAATGAGCAGTTCTTC
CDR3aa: CASRLEATGGGHNEQFF

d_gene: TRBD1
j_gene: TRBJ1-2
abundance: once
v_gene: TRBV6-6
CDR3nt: TGTGCCAGCAGTTACCAAAAAGGACAGGGCGGCAATGGCTACACCTTC
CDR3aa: CASSYQKGQGGNGYTF

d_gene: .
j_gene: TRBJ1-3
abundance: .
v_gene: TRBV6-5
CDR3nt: TGTGCCAGCAGTTACTACGGTTCTTCTGGAAACACCATATATTTT
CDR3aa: CASSYYGSSGNTIYF

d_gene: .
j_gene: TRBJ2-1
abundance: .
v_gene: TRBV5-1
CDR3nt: TGCGCCAGCAGCTTGGGGGGGACAAATTACAATGAGCAGTTCTTC
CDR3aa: CASSLGGTNYNEQFF

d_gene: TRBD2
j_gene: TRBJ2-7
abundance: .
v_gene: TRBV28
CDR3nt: TGTGCCAGCAGTATGACTAGCGGGAGGCTGGACGAGCAGTACTTC
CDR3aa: CASSMTSGRLDEQYF

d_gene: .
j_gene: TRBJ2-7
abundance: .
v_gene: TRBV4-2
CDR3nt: TGTGCCAGCAGCCAAGTCAGCGCGAGCGAATCCTACGAGCAGTACTTC
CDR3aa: CASSQVSASESYEQYF

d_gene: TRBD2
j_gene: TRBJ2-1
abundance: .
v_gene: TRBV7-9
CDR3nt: TGTGCCAGCGCGTCAGCTAGCGGGGCCCGCTCCTACAATGAGCAGTTCTTC
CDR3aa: CASASASGARSYNEQFF

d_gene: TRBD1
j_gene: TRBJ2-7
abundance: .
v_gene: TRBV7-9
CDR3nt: TGTGCCAGCAGCTTAGGGGACAGGGGGCATGGGGAGCAGTACTTC
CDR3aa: CASSLGDRGHGEQYF

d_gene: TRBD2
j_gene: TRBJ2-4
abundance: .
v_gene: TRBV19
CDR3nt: TGTGCCAGTAAGCAGGGCGGGAGTGGAGACATTCAGTACTTC
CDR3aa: CASKQGGSGDIQYF

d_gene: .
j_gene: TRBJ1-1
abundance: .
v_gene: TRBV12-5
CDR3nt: TGTGCTAGTGGTTTGTGGACAGTGAACACTGAAGCTTTCTTT
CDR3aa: CASGLWTVNTEAFF

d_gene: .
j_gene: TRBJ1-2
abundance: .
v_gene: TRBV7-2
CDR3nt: TGTGCCAGCAGCATAAGTTACAACTACACCTTC
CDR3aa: CASSISYNYTF

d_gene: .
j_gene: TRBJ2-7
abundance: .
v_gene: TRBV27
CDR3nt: TGTGCCAGCAGTTTGTCTCCTTCCTACGAGCAGTACTTC
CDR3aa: CASSLSPSYEQYF

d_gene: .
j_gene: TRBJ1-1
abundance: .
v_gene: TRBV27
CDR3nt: TGTGCCAGCAGTCCGGGACAGAACACTGAAGCTTTCTTT
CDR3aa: CASSPGQNTEAFF

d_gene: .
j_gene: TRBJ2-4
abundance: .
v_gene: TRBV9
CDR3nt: TGTGCCAGCAGCGTAGACGGCAGGAAAAACATTCAGTACTTC
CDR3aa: CASSVDGRKNIQYF

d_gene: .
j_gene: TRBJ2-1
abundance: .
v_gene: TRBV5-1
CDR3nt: TGCGCCAGCAGCCCCAGGGGTAGCACGACGGATGAGCAGTTCTTC
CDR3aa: CASSPRGSTTDEQFF

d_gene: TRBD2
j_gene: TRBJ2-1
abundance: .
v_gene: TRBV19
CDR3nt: TGTGCCAGTAGTCGTCTAGCGGGAGCTTACAATGAGCAGTTCTTC
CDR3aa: CASSRLAGAYNEQFF

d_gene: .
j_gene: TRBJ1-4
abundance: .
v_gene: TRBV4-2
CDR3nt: TGTGCCAGCAGCCAAGGGACAGCTAATGAAAAACTGTTTTTT
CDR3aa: CASSQGTANEKLFF

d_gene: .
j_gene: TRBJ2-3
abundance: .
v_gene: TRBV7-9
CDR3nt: TGTGCCAGCAGCCCCGGGGGTGGAGATACGCAGTATTTT
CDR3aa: CASSPGGGDTQYF

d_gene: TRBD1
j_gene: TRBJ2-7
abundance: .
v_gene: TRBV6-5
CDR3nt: TGTGCCAGCAGTTACTCTTGGCAGGGGGCTTCCTACGAGCAGTACTTC
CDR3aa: CASSYSWQGASYEQYF

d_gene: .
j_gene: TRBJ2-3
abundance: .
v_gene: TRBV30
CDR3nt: TGTGCCTGGAGTGAAAGTGGAGTTACGCAGTATTTT
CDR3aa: CAWSESGVTQYF

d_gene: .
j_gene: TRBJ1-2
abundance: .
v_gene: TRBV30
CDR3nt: TGTGCCTGGAAGCCAGGGGCTGTGTATGGCTACACCTTC
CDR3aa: CAWKPGAVYGYTF

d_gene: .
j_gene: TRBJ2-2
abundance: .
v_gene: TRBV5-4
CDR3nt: TGTGCCAGCAGCGTTGCGGTGGCGGGGGAGCTGTTTTTT
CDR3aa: CASSVAVAGELFF

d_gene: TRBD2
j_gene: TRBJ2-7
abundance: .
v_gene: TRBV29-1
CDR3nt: TGCAGCACTCTGAGTAGCGGGAGCTACGAGCAGTACTTC
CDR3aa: CSTLSSGSYEQYF

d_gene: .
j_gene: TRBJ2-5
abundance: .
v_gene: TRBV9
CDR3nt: TGTGCCAGCAGCGTAGCGGTGACTAGTTCGGAGACCCAGTACTTC
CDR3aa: CASSVAVTSSETQYF

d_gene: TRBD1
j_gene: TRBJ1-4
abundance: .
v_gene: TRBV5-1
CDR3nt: TGCGCCAGCAGCTTTCAGGGCAGGGGGAATGAAAAACTGTTTTTT
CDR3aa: CASSFQGRGNEKLFF

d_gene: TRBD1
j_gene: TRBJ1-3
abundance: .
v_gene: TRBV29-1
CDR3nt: TGCAGCGTTGGACAGGGGGCTGGAAACACCATATATTTT
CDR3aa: CSVGQGAGNTIYF

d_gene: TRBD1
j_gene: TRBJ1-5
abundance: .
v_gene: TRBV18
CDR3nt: TGTGCCAGCTCGACGGGACAGTTCGAGGGGACCCGTCAGCCCCAGCATTTT
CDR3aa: CASSTGQFEGTRQPQHF

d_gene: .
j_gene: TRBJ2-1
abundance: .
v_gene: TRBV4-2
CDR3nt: TGTGCCAGCAGCTACGGAGGCGGGGGCGCTTACAATGAGCAGTTCTTC
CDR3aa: CASSYGGGGAYNEQFF

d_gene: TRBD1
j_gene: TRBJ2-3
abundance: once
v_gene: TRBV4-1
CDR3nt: TGCGCCAGCAGCCAAGATGGAACGGGACAGGGAGATACGCAGTATTTT
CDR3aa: CASSQDGTGQGDTQYF

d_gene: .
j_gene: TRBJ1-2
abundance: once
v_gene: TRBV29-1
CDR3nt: TGCAGCGTTGAAGCACAGGACTATGGCTACACCTTC
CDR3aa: CSVEAQDYGYTF

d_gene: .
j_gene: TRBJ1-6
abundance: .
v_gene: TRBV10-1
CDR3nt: TGCGCCAGCAGACGGCACGAGGATTGGGTGAGTAATTCACCCCTCCACTTT
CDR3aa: CASRRHEDWVSNSPLHF

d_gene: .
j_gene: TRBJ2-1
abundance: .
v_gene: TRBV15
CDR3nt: TGTGCCACCAGCAGAGACCTCGACAAATACAATGAGCAGTTCTTC
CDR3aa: CATSRDLDKYNEQFF

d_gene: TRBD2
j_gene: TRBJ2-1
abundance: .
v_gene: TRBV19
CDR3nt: TGTGCCAGTAGAAGACGACTAGCGGGAGACTCCTACAATGAGCAGTTCTTC
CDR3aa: CASRRRLAGDSYNEQFF

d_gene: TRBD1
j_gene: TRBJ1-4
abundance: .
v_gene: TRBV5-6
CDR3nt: TGTGCCAGCAGCTTCGACGGGACAGGGGGGACAACTAATGAAAAACTGTTTTTT
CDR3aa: CASSFDGTGGTTNEKLFF

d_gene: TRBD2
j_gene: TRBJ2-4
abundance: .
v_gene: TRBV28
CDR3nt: TGTGCCAGCAGCCCTCGGACTAGCAGAGCGCAAACCAAAAACATTCAGTACTTC
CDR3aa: CASSPRTSRAQTKNIQYF

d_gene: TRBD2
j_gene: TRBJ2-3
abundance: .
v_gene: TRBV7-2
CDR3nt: TGTGCCAGCAGCTTTACCCCGCCCGGCGGGAGAGGTGCAGATACGCAGTATTTT
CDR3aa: CASSFTPPGGRGADTQYF

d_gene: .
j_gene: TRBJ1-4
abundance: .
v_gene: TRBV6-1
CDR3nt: TGTGCCAGCTTTGGGAGTGAAAAACTGTTTTTT
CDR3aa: CASFGSEKLFF

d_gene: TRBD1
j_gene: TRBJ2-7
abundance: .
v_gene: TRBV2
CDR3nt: TGTGCCAGCGGTGGACAGGGGTATAACCACGAGCAGTACTTC
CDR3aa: CASGGQGYNHEQYF

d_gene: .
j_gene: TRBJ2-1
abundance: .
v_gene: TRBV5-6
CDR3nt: TGTGCCAGCAGCTTGTGGGCCAGTAGCAATGAGCAGTTCTTC
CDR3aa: CASSLWASSNEQFF

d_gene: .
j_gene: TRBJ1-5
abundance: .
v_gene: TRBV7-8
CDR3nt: TGTGCCAGCAGCTTATCACAGGGCCAGCCCCAGCATTTT
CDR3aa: CASSLSQGQPQHF

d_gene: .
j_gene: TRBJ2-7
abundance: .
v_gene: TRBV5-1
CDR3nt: TGCGCCAGCAGCTTGGGGAGGGCCCCCCACGAGCAGTACTTC
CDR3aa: CASSLGRAPHEQYF

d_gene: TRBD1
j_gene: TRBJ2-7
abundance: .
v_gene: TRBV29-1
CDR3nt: TGCAGCGTAAGGACAGGGCCCTACGAGCAGTACTTC
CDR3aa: CSVRTGPYEQYF

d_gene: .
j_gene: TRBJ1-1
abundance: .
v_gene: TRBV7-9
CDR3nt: TGTGCCAGCAGCTCAGGTACCGGGGAGGAACTCACTGAAGCTTTCTTT
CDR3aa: CASSSGTGEELTEAFF

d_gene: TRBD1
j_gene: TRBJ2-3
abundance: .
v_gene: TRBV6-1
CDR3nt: TGTGTCAGCAGTGAGGACAGGGTTAGCACAGATACGCAGTATTTT
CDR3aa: CVSSEDRVSTDTQYF

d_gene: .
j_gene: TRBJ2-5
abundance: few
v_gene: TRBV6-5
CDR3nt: TGTGCCAGCATCCGGGGGGAGACCCAGTACTTC
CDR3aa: CASIRGETQYF

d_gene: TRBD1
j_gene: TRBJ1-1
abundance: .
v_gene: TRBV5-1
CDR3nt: TGCGCCAGCAGCGTCGGGACAGGTGAAGCTTTCTTT
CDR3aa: CASSVGTGEAFF

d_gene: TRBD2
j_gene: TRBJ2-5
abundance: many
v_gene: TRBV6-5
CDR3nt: TGTGCCAGCAGTTACTCGAAGCAGACGGGGGGAGAGACCCAGTACTTC
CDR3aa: CASSYSKQTGGETQYF

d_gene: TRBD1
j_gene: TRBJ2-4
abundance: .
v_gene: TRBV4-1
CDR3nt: TGCGCCAGCAGCCAAACCGGGACAGGGGTAAACATTCAGTACTTC
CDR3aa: CASSQTGTGVNIQYF

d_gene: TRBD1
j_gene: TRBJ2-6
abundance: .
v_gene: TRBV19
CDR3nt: TGTGCCAGTAGTATGGAACAGGGGGCTGGTGGGGCCAACGTCCTGACTTTC
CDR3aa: CASSMEQGAGGANVLTF

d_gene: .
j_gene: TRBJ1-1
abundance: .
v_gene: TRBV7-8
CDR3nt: TGTGCCAGCAGCCCGAGGGCAGGGGAGAACACTGAAGCTTTCTTT
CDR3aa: CASSPRAGENTEAFF